The rows below give T cell receptor beta chains drawn from one sample of a study of blood T cell repertoires in COVID-19. Repertoires were generated with immunoSEQ multiplex PCR, while TCRdb's copy carries only in-frame clones and drops some. This table has 20,000 or so clones, 75% to 95% appearing once. The sample taken for sequencing was peripheral blood. The receptors derive from a woman in her 70s with active COVID-19. CDR3s include the opening cysteine and the closing phenylalanine or tryptophan. D genes are given only for firm matches. The size of a clone is reported for some rows only, either as once, few or many, or as a class for expanded clones.

TRBJ2-3 | - | TRBV28 | - | - | CATVAAADTQYF
TRBJ2-7 | - | TRBV4-1 | - | TGCGCCAGCAGCCAAGATCCGGGACTGAACTACGAGCAGTACTTC | CASSQDPGLNYEQYF
TRBJ1-3 | once | TRBV28 | - | TGTGCCAGCAGCGGGGGGGGGATCTTTTACACCATATATTTT | CASSGGGIFYTIYF
TRBJ2-7 | - | TRBV7-8 | TRBD2 | TGTGCCAGCAGCTCCCGGACGGGACTAGCCGATTCCTACGAGCAGTACTTC | CASSSRTGLADSYEQYF
TRBJ1-2 | - | TRBV5-1 | - | TGCGCCAGCATGAGGGAGATACCAGGGGATGGCTACACCTTC | CASMREIPGDGYTF
TRBJ1-2 | - | TRBV29-1 | - | TGCAGCGTTGGGGAGGGGAACGATGGCTACACCTTC | CSVGEGNDGYTF
TRBJ1-6 | - | TRBV4-1 | TRBD1 | TGCGCCAGCAGCCAACCGGACAGGGGAAGTTCACCCCTCCACTTT | CASSQPDRGSSPLHF
TRBJ1-2 | - | TRBV11-1 | - | TGTGCCAGCAGCCTATCGGCCACCAGCGGGGGCGGCTACACCTTC | CASSLSATSGGGYTF
TRBJ1-3 | - | TRBV3-1/TRBV3-2 | TRBD1 | TGTGCCAGCAGCCGTCTGGGACAGCTTAACTCTGGAAACACCATATATTTT | CASSRLGQLNSGNTIYF
TRBJ1-2 | - | TRBV19 | TRBD1 | TGTGCCACCCCCCGGCCGACAGGGAATGGCTACACCTTC | CATPRPTGNGYTF
TRBJ1-6 | - | TRBV28 | - | TGTGCCAGCAGTTTCGGCAGGGGCGCGAGCTCCTATAATTCACCCCTCCACTTT | CASSFGRGASSYNSPLHF
TRBJ1-1 | - | TRBV28 | - | TGTGCCAGCCGAGGGGGAACTGAAGCTTTCTTT | CASRGGTEAFF
TRBJ2-1 | - | TRBV2 | - | TGTGCCACCATAGACCATGGGGAGTACAATGAGCAGTTCTTC | CATIDHGEYNEQFF
TRBJ2-1 | - | TRBV2 | - | TGTGCCAGCATCCGGAGTCACTTCGGAAATGAGCAGTTCTTC | CASIRSHFGNEQFF
TRBJ2-3 | once | TRBV6-1 | TRBD1 | TGTGCCAGCAGTGAGAGGGACAGGGTGACAGATACGCAGTATTTT | CASSERDRVTDTQYF
TRBJ2-7 | - | TRBV5-1 | TRBD2 | TGCGCCAGCAGCTACTTTCTAGCGGGAGGTATTTACGAGCAGTACTTC | CASSYFLAGGIYEQYF
TRBJ1-5 | - | TRBV2 | - | TGTGCCAGCAGTCTTAATCAGCCCCAGCATTTT | CASSLNQPQHF
TRBJ2-4 | once | TRBV28 | - | TGTGCCAGCAGTCAGGGGAATCGCGGGTACATTCAGTACTTC | CASSQGNRGYIQYF
TRBJ2-1 | - | TRBV10-3 | - | TGTGCCATCAGTGTACAACCCGACAATGAGCAGTTCTTC | CAISVQPDNEQFF
TRBJ2-1 | - | TRBV5-6 | - | TGTGCCAGCAGCTTGGCCGAGCACCTTATAGTCCTCAATGAGCAGTTCTTC | CASSLAEHLIVLNEQFF
TRBJ2-1 | - | TRBV24-1 | - | TGTGCCACCAGTGAGGGCAGGGTGCGGGGCGAGCTCCCCCAGTATGAGCAGTTCTTC | CATSEGRVRGELPQYEQFF
TRBJ2-7 | - | TRBV5-6 | TRBD2 | TGTGCCAGCAGCTTGGGTCTAGCGGGAAGCTACGAGCAGTACTTC | CASSLGLAGSYEQYF